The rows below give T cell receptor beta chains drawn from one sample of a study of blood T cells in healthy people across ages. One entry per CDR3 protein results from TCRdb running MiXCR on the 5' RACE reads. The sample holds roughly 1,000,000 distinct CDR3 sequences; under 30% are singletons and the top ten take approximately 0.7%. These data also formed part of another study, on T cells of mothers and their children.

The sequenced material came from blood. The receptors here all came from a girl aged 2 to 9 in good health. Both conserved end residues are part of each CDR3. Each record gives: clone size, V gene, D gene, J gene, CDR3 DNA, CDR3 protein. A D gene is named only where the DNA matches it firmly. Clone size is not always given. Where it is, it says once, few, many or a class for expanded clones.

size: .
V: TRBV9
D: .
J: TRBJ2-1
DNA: TGTGCCAGCAGCACTGGACTGTCCGCGGGGAATGAGCAGTTCTTC
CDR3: CASSTGLSAGNEQFF

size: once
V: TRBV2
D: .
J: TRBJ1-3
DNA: TGTGCCAGCAGCGGGAGCCGGGGCCTTGGAAACACCATATATTTT
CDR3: CASSGSRGLGNTIYF

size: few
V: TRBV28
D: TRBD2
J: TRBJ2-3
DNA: TGTGCCAGCAGTCAACGGACTAGCGGGAGGGGGAGCACAGATACGCAGTATTTT
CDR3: CASSQRTSGRGSTDTQYF

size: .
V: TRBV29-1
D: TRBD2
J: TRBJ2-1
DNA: TGCAGCGTTGAAGAGTCACTAGCGGGGAACAATGAGCAGTTCTTC
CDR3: CSVEESLAGNNEQFF

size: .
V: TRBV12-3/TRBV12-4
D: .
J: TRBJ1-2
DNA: TGTGCCAGCACCTCCACCCGGGGAGGCTACACCTTC
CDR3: CASTSTRGGYTF

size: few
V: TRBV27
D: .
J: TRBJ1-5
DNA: TGTGCCAGCAGTTTAACCTGGACGGCTAGCAATCAGCCCCAGCATTTT
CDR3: CASSLTWTASNQPQHF

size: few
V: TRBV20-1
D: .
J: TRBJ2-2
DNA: TGCAGTGCTAGACCGATCCACACCGGGGAGCTGTTTTTT
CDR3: CSARPIHTGELFF

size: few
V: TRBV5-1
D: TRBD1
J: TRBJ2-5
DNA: TGCGCCAGCAGCTCAACAGGGGACCCTGGGGAGACCCAGTACTTC
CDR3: CASSSTGDPGETQYF

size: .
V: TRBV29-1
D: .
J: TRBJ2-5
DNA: .
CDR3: CSVGVGSRGNF

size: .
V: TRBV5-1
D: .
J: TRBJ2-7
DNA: TGCGCCAGCCTGCCGGGGGAGTTATCGTACGAGCAGTACTTC
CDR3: CASLPGELSYEQYF

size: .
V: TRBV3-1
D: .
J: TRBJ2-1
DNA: TGTGCCAGCAGCCAAGAGGGTCGGTATGAGCAGTTCTTC
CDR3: CASSQEGRYEQFF

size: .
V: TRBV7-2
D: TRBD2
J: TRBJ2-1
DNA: TGTGCCAGCAGCTTAGAAGCGGGAGAAGTAGATGAGCAGTTCTTC
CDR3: CASSLEAGEVDEQFF

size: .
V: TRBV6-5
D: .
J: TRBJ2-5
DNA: TGTGCCAGCAGTTACAGCCAGGCTGGGACCCAGTACTTC
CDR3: CASSYSQAGTQYF

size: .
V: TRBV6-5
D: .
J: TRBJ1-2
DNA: TGTGCCAGCAGTTATACATCGGTGTCCTATGACTACACCTTC
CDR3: CASSYTSVSYDYTF

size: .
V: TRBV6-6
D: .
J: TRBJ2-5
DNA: TGTGCCAGCATCCTTAAGGGCCCGCGGAATAAGGAGACCCAGTACTTC
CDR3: CASILKGPRNKETQYF

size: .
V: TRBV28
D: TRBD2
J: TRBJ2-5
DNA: TGTGCCAGCAGTTTAGGGTTAGCGGGACCACAAGAGACCCAGTACTTC
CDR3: CASSLGLAGPQETQYF

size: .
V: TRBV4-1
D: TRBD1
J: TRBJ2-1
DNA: TGCGCCAGCAGCGTAACACAGGGGAGCTCCTACAATGAGCAGTTCTTC
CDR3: CASSVTQGSSYNEQFF

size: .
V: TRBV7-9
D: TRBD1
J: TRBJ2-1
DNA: TGTGCCAGCAGCTTAGACAGGGGCTTTGGGAATGAGCAGTTCTTC
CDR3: CASSLDRGFGNEQFF

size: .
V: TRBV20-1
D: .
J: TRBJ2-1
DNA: TGCAGTGTCACAGGGAACTTATACTACAATGAGCAGTTCTTC
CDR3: CSVTGNLYYNEQFF

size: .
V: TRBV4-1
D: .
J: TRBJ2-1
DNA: TGCGCCAGCAGCCAAAGCAGCAGCCTCGACAATGAGCAGTTCTTC
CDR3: CASSQSSSLDNEQFF

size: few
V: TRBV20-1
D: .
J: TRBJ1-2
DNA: TGCAGTTCCTCAGGGTCAGGCTACACCTTC
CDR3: CSSSGSGYTF

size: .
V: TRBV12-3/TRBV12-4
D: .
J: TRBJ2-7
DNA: TGTGCCAGCACCGGGACCCGCTCCTACGAGCAGTACTTC
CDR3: CASTGTRSYEQYF

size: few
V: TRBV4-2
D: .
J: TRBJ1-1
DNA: TGTGCCAGCAGCCAACCAGGGTGGGGGCCCACTGAAGCTTTCTTT
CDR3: CASSQPGWGPTEAFF

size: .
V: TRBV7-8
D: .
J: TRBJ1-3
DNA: TGTGCCAGCAGCTTAGAGGGGACCGTCTCTGGAAACACCATATATTTT
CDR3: CASSLEGTVSGNTIYF

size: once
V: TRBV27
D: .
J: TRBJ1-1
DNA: TGTGCCAGCAGTTCGCTCAGGGGTTTGGGCACTGAAGCTTTCTTT
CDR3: CASSSLRGLGTEAFF

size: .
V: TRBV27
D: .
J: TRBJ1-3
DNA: TGTGCCAGCAGTTTAAGCCAGGGCTCTGGAAACACCATATATTTT
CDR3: CASSLSQGSGNTIYF

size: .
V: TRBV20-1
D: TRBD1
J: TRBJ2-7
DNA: TGCAGTGCCGGGACAGGGGGGGCCTACGAGCAGTACTTC
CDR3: CSAGTGGAYEQYF

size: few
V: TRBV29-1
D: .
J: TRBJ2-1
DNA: TGCAGCGTTGAGAGGGGGATTGAGTCCTACAATGAGCAGTTCTTC
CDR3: CSVERGIESYNEQFF

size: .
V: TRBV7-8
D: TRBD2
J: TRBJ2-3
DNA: TGTGCCAGCAGGTCCCTGCCCCGGGAGGGCGGTAGCACAGATACACAGTATTTT
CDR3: CASRSLPREGGSTDTQYF

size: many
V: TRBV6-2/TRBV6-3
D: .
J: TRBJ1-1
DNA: TGTGCCAGCCGGACAGAGTTGAACACTGAAGCTTTCTTT
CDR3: CASRTELNTEAFF

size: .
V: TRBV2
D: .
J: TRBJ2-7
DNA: TGTGCCAGCGGAGGGGCCGAGCAGTACTTC
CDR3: CASGGAEQYF

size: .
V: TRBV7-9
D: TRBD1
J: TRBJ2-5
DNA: TGTGCCAGCAGCTTAGATTATTCTGGGACAGACCAAGAGACCCAGTACTTC
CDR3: CASSLDYSGTDQETQYF

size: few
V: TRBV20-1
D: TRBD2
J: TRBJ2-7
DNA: TGCAGTGCTCCCTTTGCCGCGGGGGCCTACGAGCAGTACTTC
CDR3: CSAPFAAGAYEQYF

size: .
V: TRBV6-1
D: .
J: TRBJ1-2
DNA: TGTGCCAGCAGTGAAAGAGTTTATGGCTACACCTTC
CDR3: CASSERVYGYTF

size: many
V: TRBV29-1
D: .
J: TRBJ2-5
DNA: TGCAGCGTTGATGAAGAGACCCAGTACTTC
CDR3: CSVDEETQYF

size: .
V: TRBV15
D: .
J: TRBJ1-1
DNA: TGTGCCACCAGCATGGGAACCGGACATTCGAACACTGAAGCTTTCTTT
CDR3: CATSMGTGHSNTEAFF

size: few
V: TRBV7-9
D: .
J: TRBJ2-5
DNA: TGTGCCAGCAGCTTGACCCTTAGGGGGGAGACCCAGTACTTC
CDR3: CASSLTLRGETQYF

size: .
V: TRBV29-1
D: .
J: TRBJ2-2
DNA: TGCAGCGTTGTAATGAGGCAGGGGAACACCGGGGAGCTGTTTTTT
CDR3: CSVVMRQGNTGELFF

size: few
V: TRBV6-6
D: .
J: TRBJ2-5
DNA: TGTGCCAGCAGTTCCGGCGCGACACAAGAGACCCAGTACTTC
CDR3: CASSSGATQETQYF

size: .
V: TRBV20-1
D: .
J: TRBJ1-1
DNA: TGCAGTGCTAGAGATGTAGGATCCTCCCTGGCTGAAGCTTTCTTT
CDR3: CSARDVGSSLAEAFF

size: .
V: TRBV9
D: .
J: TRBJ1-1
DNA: TGTGCCAGCAGCGTCTCTCTTCGGGCGCCTACCATGAACACTGAAGCTTTCTTT
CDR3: CASSVSLRAPTMNTEAFF

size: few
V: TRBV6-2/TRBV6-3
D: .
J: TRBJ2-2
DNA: TGTGCCAGCAGTTACACGGGGTTTCGGGCGGACTTGGCCGGGGAGCTGTTTTTT
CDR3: CASSYTGFRADLAGELFF

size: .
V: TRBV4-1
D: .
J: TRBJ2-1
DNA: TGCGCCAGCAGCCAACCGGCCAGGGAGCAGTTCTTC
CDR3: CASSQPAREQFF

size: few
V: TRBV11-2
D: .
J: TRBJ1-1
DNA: TGTGCCAGCAGCTTCACCGGACAGGAAGCTTTCTTT
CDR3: CASSFTGQEAFF

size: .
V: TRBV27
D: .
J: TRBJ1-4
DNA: TGTGCCAGCAGTTTATCGGGAGTCTGGGGTGAAAAACTGTTTTTT
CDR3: CASSLSGVWGEKLFF

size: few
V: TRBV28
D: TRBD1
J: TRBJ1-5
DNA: TGTGCCAGCAGTTCCTCCCAGGGGGCGAGCAATCAGCCCCAGCATTTT
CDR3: CASSSSQGASNQPQHF

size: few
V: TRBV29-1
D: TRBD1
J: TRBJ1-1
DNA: TGCAGCGGTTTTTCACAGGGGGGGGCTTTCTTT
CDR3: CSGFSQGGAFF

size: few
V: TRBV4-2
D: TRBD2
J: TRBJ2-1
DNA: TGTGCCAGCAGCCAAGATCCCGGACTAGCCTCCAAGCAGTTCTTC
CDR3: CASSQDPGLASKQFF

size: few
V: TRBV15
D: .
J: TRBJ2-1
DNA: TGTGCCACCGGCGACCTTACCAATGAGCAGTTCTTC
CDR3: CATGDLTNEQFF

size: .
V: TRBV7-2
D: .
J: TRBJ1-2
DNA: TGTGCCAGCAGCTTAGGGCAGGCGCAGGTGAACACCTTC
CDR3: CASSLGQAQVNTF

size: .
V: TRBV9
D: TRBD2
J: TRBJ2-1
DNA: TGTGCCAGCAGCCCCATCCTCAGTCCAGGACTAGCTTACAATGAGCAGTTCTTC
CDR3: CASSPILSPGLAYNEQFF

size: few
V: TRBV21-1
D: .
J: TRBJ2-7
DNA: TGTGCCAGCAGCTCTCCCTGGGAGTACCATAGCTCCTACGAGCAGTACTTC
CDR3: CASSSPWEYHSSYEQYF

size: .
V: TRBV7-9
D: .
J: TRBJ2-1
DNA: TGTGCCAGCAGCTTAATGGACCCTACAGGATACAATGAGCAGTTCTTC
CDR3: CASSLMDPTGYNEQFF

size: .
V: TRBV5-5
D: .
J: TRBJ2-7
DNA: TGTGCCAGCAGTTTCGGGACAGCGGGCTCCTACGAGCAGTACTTC
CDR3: CASSFGTAGSYEQYF

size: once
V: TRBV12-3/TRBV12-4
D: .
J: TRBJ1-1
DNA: TGTGCCAGCAGTTTAGTCCGGGGGCCTATGAACACTGAAGCTTTCTTT
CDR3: CASSLVRGPMNTEAFF